This T cell receptor beta chain was recorded in a study of T cell responses to AZD1222 COVID-19 vaccine. Using immunoSEQ multiplex PCR, the repertoire was profiled, and TCRdb retains in-frame clones only, with some absent. The sample consists of some 120,000 clones, 80% to 90% of them appearing once. To note about this clone: Its target is unknown.

V shed 0 bases and J shed 0 bases, with 8 bases lying between them. This CDR3 has 16 amino acids. CDR1 SGHTA and CDR2 FQGNSA come from the germline V gene. Whole-study results and caveats: There were repertoire samples only from the period after the peak T cell response. Clonal diversity may have been underestimated, and the donors were mostly white British, with more females than males.

This sequence originates from an adult in good health. This chain uses TRBV7-2 with TRBJ2-2; possibly TRBD1 for D (6 bases). The specimen comprised peripheral blood, sampled on day 0 of MenACWY control vaccination. This chain's CDR3 is CASSLAGTTNTGELFF. CDR3 bases: TGTGCCAGCAGCTTAGCCGGGACAACGAACACCGGGGAGCTGTTTTTT. Full variable domain (missing parts from reference TRBV7-2 and TRBJ2-2): GAGVSQSPSNKVTEKGKDVELRCDPISGHTALYWYRQSLGQGLEFLIYFQGNSAPDKSGLPSDRFSAERTGGSVSTLTIQRTQQEDSAVYLCASSLAGTTNTGELFFGEGSRLTVL.